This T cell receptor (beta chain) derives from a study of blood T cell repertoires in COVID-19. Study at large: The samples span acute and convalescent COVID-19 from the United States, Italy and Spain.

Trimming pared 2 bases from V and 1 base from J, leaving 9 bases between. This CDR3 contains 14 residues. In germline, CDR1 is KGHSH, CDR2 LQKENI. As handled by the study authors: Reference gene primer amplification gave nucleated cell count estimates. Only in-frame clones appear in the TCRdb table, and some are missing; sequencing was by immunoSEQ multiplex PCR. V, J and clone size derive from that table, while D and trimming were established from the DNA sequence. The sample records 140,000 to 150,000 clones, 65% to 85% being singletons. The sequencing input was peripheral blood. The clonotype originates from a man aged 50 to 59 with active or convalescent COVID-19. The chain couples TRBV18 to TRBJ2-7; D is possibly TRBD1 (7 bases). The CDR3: CASSPAGQSYEQYF. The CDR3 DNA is TGTGCCAGCTCACCAGCGGGACAGTCCTACGAGCAGTACTTC. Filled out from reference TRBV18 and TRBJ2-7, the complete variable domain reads NAGVMQNPRHLVRRRGQEARLRCSPMKGHSHVYWYRQLPEEGLKFMVYLQKENIIDESGMPKERFSAEFPKEGPSILRIQQVVRGDSAAYFCASSPAGQSYEQYFGPGTRLTVT.